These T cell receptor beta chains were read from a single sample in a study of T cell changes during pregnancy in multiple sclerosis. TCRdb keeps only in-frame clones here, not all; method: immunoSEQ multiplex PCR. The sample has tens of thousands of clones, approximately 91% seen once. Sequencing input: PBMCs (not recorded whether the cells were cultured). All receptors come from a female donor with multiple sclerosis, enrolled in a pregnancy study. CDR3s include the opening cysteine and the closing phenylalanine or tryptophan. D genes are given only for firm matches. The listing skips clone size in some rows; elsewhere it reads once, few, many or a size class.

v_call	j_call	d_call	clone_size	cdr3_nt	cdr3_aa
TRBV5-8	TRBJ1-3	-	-	TGTGCCAGCAGCTTGATACAGGGATCAGCTGGAAACACCATATATTTT	CASSLIQGSAGNTIYF
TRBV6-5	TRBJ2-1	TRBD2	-	TGTGCCAGCAGTTCCGGGACTAGCGGGAGCGATGAGCAGTTCTTC	CASSSGTSGSDEQFF
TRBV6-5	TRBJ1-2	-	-	TGTGCCAGCAGTCAGCGGACGGGAACTAACTATGGCTACACCTTC	CASSQRTGTNYGYTF
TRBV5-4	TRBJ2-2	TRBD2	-	TGTGCCAGCAGCTTGGGGGGGCTAGCGGGAATCACCGGGGAGCTGTTTTTT	CASSLGGLAGITGELFF
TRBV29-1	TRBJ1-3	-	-	TGCAGCGTTCGTCCGAGCTCTGGAAACACCATATATTTT	CSVRPSSGNTIYF
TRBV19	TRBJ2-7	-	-	TGTGCCAGTAGAACGGCGGGCTCCTACGAGCAGTACTTC	CASRTAGSYEQYF
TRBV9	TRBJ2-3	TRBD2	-	TGTGCCAGCAGCCCGGCTAGCGGGAGATATAGCACAGATACGCAGTATTTT	CASSPASGRYSTDTQYF
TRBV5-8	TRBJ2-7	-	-	TGTGCCAGCAGCTTGGACACTACCCTCTACGAGCAGTACTTC	CASSLDTTLYEQYF
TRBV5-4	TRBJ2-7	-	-	TGTGCCAGCAGCCTCGGACTCGAGGTGAGCGAGCAGTACTTC	CASSLGLEVSEQYF
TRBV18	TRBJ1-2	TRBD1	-	TGTGCCAGCTCACAGCTCCGGGACAGGGGGGACTATGGCTACACCTTC	CASSQLRDRGDYGYTF
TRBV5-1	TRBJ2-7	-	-	TGCGCCAGCAGCTTGGAACATCGGACCTTCCCCTACGAGCAGTACTTC	CASSLEHRTFPYEQYF
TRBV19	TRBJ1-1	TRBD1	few	TGTGCCAGCTACTTGAACAGGGGGCGGGTCACTGAAGCTTTCTTT	CASYLNRGRVTEAFF
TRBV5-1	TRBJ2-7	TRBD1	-	TGCGCCAGCAGTTCCGGACAGGGGTCCTACGAGCAGTACTTC	CASSSGQGSYEQYF
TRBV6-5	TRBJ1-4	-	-	TGTGCCAGCGGGTTCAGTGCAACTAATGAAAAACTGTTTTTT	CASGFSATNEKLFF
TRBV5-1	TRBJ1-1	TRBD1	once	TGCGCCAGCAGCTTGGGACCAGGGGGCACTGAAGCTTTCTTT	CASSLGPGGTEAFF
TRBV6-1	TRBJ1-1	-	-	TGTGCCAGCAGTGTAGGAGTCGGGGCCACTGAAGCTTTCTTT	CASSVGVGATEAFF
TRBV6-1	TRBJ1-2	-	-	TGTGCCAGCAGTGAACCCGGGGGGCGCGACTATGGCTACACCTTC	CASSEPGGRDYGYTF
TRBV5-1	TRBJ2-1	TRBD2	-	TGCGCCAGCAGGACCAATCGCGGGAGGGGCGGCAATGAGCAGTTCTTC	CASRTNRGRGGNEQFF
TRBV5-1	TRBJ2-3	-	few	TGCGCCAGCAGCTTGAGTGGCACAGATACGCAGTATTTT	CASSLSGTDTQYF
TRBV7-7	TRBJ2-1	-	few	TGTGCTAGCAGCTTAGGTGACTACAATGAGCAGTTCTTC	CASSLGDYNEQFF
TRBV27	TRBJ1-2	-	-	TGTGCCAGCAGTCCCACCATTCTTGGGATCTATGGCTACACCTTC	CASSPTILGIYGYTF
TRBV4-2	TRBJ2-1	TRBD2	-	TGTGCCAGCAGCCAAGATTGGGGGACTAACAGCGGCAATGAGCAGTTCTTC	CASSQDWGTNSGNEQFF
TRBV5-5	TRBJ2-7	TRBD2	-	TGTGCCAGCAGCTTATCCAAGACTAGCTATGACTACGAGCAGTACTTC	CASSLSKTSYDYEQYF
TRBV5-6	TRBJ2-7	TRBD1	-	TGTGCCAGCAGCTCCGGGACAGGGGCCTACGAGCAGTACTTC	CASSSGTGAYEQYF
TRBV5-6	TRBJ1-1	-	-	TGTGCCAGCAGCTTGCAGGGGACGCTCGTACCTGAAGCTTTCTTT	CASSLQGTLVPEAFF
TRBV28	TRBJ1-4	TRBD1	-	TGTGCCAGCAGTTCAGGGGGCGCAGGGGAAAAACTGTTTTTT	CASSSGGAGEKLFF